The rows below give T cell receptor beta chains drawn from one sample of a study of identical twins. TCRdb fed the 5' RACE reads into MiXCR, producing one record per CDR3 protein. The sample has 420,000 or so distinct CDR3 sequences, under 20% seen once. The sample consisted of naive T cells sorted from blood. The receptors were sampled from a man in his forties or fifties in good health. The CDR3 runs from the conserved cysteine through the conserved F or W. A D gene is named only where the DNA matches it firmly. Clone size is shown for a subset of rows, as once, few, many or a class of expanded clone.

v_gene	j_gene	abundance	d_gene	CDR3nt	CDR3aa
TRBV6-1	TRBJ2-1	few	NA	TGTGCCAGCAGTCGCCGTGCGGTTGACAATGAGCAGTTCTTC	CASSRRAVDNEQFF
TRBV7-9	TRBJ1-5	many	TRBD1	TGTGCCAGCAGCCGATGGACAGGGGAGCCCCAGCATTTT	CASSRWTGEPQHF
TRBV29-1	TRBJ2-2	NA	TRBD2	TGCAGCGTTGAATCCGGGACTAGCGGAAACACCGGGGAGCTGTTTTTT	CSVESGTSGNTGELFF
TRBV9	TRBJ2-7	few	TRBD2	TGTGCCAGCAGCAATCCTGGGGGACTAGCGGCTGAAGGGACCTACGAGCAGTACTTC	CASSNPGGLAAEGTYEQYF
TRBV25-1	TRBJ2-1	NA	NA	TGTGCCAGCAGTGAATTTGGCGGGGTATCCCACTACAATGAGCAGTTCTTC	CASSEFGGVSHYNEQFF
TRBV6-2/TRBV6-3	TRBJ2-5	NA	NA	TGTGCCAGCAGCAGCCCCCGCGGGCGGGAGACCCAGTACTTC	CASSSPRGRETQYF
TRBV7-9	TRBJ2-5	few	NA	TGTGCCAGCAGCGCAGACCAATTCCCGAGGGGGACCCAGTACTTC	CASSADQFPRGTQYF
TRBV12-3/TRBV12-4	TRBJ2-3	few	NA	TGTGCCAGCAGTTTTCTGCGGGGCGCAGATACGCAGTATTTT	CASSFLRGADTQYF
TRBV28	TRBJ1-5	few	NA	TGTGCCAGCGCGTCAGGGTTAAAGCTAAGCAATCAGCCCCAGCATTTT	CASASGLKLSNQPQHF
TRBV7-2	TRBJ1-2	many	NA	TGTGCCAGCAGACCAACCAGCAACTATGGCTACACCTTC	CASRPTSNYGYTF
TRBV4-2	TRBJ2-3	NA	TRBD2	TGCGCCAGCAGCCAAGACATGGCGGGAGGCACAGATACGCAGTATTTT	CASSQDMAGGTDTQYF
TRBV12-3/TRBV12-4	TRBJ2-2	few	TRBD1	TGTGCCAGCAACCAGGGGGCGCACACCGGGGAGCTGTTTTTT	CASNQGAHTGELFF
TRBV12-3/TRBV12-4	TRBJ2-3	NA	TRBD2	TGTGCCAGCACCCGGACTAGCGGTAGCACAGATACGCAGTATTTT	CASTRTSGSTDTQYF
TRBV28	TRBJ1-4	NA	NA	TGTGCCAGCAGTTTACCCCGGGGGGAGTCGGGAAAACTGTTTTTT	CASSLPRGESGKLFF
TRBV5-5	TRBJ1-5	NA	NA	TGTGCCAGCAGCTATTTACCGGGACATCAGCCCCAGCATTTT	CASSYLPGHQPQHF
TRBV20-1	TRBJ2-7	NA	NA	TGCAGCCCTTTTAGGGGGGTTAGGTACGAGCAGTACTTC	CSPFRGVRYEQYF
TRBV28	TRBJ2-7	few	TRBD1	TGTGCCAGCGGTCGGACAGGGGGAAGCTACGAGCAGTACTTC	CASGRTGGSYEQYF
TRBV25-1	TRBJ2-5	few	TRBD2	TGTGCCAGCAGTGATGGGCCGCAGGGAGCGGGGTCCCAAGAGACCCAGTACTTC	CASSDGPQGAGSQETQYF
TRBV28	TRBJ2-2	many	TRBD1	TGTGCCAGCAGTTTCCAACAGGGGATCGGGGAGCTGTTTTTT	CASSFQQGIGELFF
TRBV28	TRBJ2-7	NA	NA	TGTGCCAGCAGTTTTCCAGGTCTTTTATACGAGCAGTACTTC	CASSFPGLLYEQYF
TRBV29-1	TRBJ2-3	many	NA	TGCAGCGCAGGAGATACCCCTGGATATACGCAGTATTTT	CSAGDTPGYTQYF
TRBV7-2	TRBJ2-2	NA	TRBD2	TGTGCCAGCAGTCCGAGAATGGCTAGCGGAAACACCGGGGAGCTGTTTTTT	CASSPRMASGNTGELFF
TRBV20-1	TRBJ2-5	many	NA	TGCAGTGCTAGGTTTGGGGACTACCAAGAGACCCAGTACTTC	CSARFGDYQETQYF
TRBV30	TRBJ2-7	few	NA	TGTGCCTGGAGTGTACGATACCACGAGCAGTACTTC	CAWSVRYHEQYF
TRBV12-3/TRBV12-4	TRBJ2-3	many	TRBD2	TGTGCCAGCAGTTTTGAACTAGCGGGAAAAGATACGCAGTATTTT	CASSFELAGKDTQYF
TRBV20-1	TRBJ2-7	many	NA	TGCAGTGCTAGAGGTCCAGGGGAACATGGGTCCTACGAGCAGTACTTC	CSARGPGEHGSYEQYF
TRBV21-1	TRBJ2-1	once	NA	TGTGCCAGCAGCACTACAGGGGGGGTTAGTGGTAATGAGCAGTTCTTC	CASSTTGGVSGNEQFF
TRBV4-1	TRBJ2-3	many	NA	TGCGCCAGCAGCCAATCTGGAACCACAGATACGCAGTATTTT	CASSQSGTTDTQYF
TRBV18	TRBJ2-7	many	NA	TGTGCCAGCTCACCCCGGCGAGACAGCCACTACGAGCAGTACTTC	CASSPRRDSHYEQYF
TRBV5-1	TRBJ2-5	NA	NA	TGCGCCAGCAGCTTGGAGGCGGGAGAGACCCAGTACTTC	CASSLEAGETQYF
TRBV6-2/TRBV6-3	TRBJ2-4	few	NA	TGTGCCAGCAGTTACGGGGTCGGCAAAAACATTCAGTACTTC	CASSYGVGKNIQYF
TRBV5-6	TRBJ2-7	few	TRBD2	TGTGCCAGCAGCATCACTAGCGGGGGGCCCTACGAGCAGTACTTC	CASSITSGGPYEQYF
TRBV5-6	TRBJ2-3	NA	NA	TGTGCCAGCAGCTTGGACAGCCGGGATACGCAGTATTTT	CASSLDSRDTQYF
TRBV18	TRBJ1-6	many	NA	TGTGCCAGCTCACCACGTGAAGGGAATTCACCCCTCCACTTT	CASSPREGNSPLHF
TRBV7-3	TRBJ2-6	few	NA	TGTGCCAGCAGCTTAGGTACACTATCGATCTACTCTGGGGCCAACGTCCTGACTTTC	CASSLGTLSIYSGANVLTF